Listed below are T cell receptor beta chains from one sample, sequenced in a study of cytomegalovirus exposure and HLA in healthy donors. Only in-frame clones appear in the TCRdb table, and some are missing; sequencing was by immunoSEQ multiplex PCR. The data hold roughly 76,000 clones, with just over 85% observed a single time. Sequenced: PBMCs. Receptors originate from a woman aged 30 to 39 in good health and CMV-seronegative. The CDR3 runs from the conserved cysteine through the conserved F or W. The D gene is left open where the match is weak.

J gene | D gene | V gene | CDR3 protein
TRBJ2-3 | . | TRBV7-3 | CASSYGGSTDTQYF
TRBJ2-3 | . | TRBV7-7 | CASSLGLSSTDTQYF
TRBJ2-5 | TRBD2 | TRBV4-2 | CASSQDLASGRLTTEETQYF
TRBJ2-7 | TRBD2 | TRBV7-8 | CASRKLAGIAYEQYF
TRBJ1-1 | TRBD1 | TRBV10-3 | CAISPGTGGDTEAFF
TRBJ1-2 | TRBD1 | TRBV29-1 | CSGRQGDGYTF
TRBJ2-7 | . | TRBV9 | CASSAGVYLGEQYF
TRBJ1-2 | TRBD1 | TRBV7-9 | CASSSSLDRTF
TRBJ1-5 | . | TRBV6-5 | CASSSLGGGNQPQHF
TRBJ1-1 | TRBD1 | TRBV30 | CAWSPIGGGEAFF
TRBJ2-7 | TRBD1 | TRBV29-1 | CSVSAGQGSGEQYF
TRBJ1-6 | TRBD1 | TRBV5-1 | CASSVDRDSQYSPLHF
TRBJ1-5 | . | TRBV6-1 | CASSLSGNQPQHF
TRBJ2-2 | . | TRBV14 | CASSPLSGIGELFF
TRBJ2-5 | . | TRBV6-1 | CASSYREQETQYF
TRBJ2-3 | . | TRBV28 | CASSPRRAGRTDTQYF
TRBJ2-7 | . | TRBV27 | CASSLKFTGYEQYF
TRBJ2-1 | . | TRBV30 | CAWFGDLYNEQFF
. | . | TRBV7-8 | CATGAYEQYF
TRBJ1-2 | . | TRBV19 | CASSVQGWTNYGYTF
TRBJ1-5 | TRBD1 | TRBV2 | CASSPRDRGMDGNQPQHF
TRBJ2-5 | . | TRBV10-2 | CASSWTNQETQYF
TRBJ1-2 | . | TRBV14 | CASSPPAGTIGGYTF
TRBJ2-3 | TRBD2 | TRBV2 | CASTTSGRLSSTDTQYF
TRBJ1-1 | . | TRBV27 | CASSLRQNTEAFF
TRBJ1-1 | TRBD1 | TRBV28 | CASSLPQGISEAFF
TRBJ2-7 | TRBD1 | TRBV5-1 | CASSLEVTGGGEQYF
TRBJ2-7 | TRBD1 | TRBV30 | CAWYQQGADEQYF
TRBJ2-5 | . | TRBV2 | CASSDSSEETQYF
TRBJ2-7 | . | TRBV7-9 | CSSSLELAVAYEQYF
TRBJ2-3 | TRBD2 | TRBV14 | CASSLAGTRKSDTQYF
TRBJ1-5 | TRBD1 | TRBV19 | CASSSMDRGDQPQHF